The clone carrying this T cell receptor beta chain showed up many times. Together with a sample-barcoded 5' primer, a J-beta primer mix was included in a second PCR lasting about 7 to 11 cycles. A single record per CDR3 protein comes from TCRdb applying MiXCR to the 5' RACE reads. The sample has more than 800,000 distinct CDR3 sequences, 40% to 45% seen once. This specimen comes from a study of blood T cells in healthy people across ages. The origin of this receptor is a woman in her sixties or seventies in good health. The source material was blood.

CDR3 protein: CASSVQKETQYF. The CDR3 DNA sequence: TGCGCCAGCAGTGTTCAGAAAGAGACCCAGTACTTC. The chain has TRBV10-2 and TRBJ2-5; D is uncertain. Germline V gene data show CDR1 as WSHSY and CDR2 as SAAADI. The CDR3 runs to 12 residues. V was cut by 4 bases and J by 3 bases, with 6 bases left in between.